The clone carrying this TCR beta chain has only one observation. Its antigen remains unidentified. This specimen comes from a study of cytomegalovirus exposure and HLA in healthy donors. Across the whole study: Per a later analysis, the roughly 700 first-cohort and approximately 120 validation repertoires shared one platform.

The protocol was immunoSEQ multiplex PCR, while the TCRdb copy is restricted to in-frame clones and leaves out a portion. The sample has 110,000 to 150,000 clones, around 93% seen once. Study-wide results and limits: The authors confirmed in vitro that a few CMV-associated chains were specific for CMV antigens. Among TCR beta chains, those listed as cytomegalovirus-associated numbered approximately 150. As was reported, the classifier diagnosed cytomegalovirus status with high specificity and sensitivity.

The sequence came from a man between 18 and 29 years old in good health and CMV-seropositive. The sequenced sample consisted of PBMCs.

The CDR3 protein is CASSDGLDDEQYF. CDR3 nucleotide sequence: TGTGCCAGCAGCGACGGACTAGACGACGAGCAGTACTTC. The chain links TRBV6-1 to TRBJ2-7; 7 bases are shared with TRBD2. CDR1 is MNHNS, CDR2 SASEGT, per germline. V lost 6 bases, J lost 5 bases, and 7 bases stayed unmatched. The CDR3 is 13 amino acids.